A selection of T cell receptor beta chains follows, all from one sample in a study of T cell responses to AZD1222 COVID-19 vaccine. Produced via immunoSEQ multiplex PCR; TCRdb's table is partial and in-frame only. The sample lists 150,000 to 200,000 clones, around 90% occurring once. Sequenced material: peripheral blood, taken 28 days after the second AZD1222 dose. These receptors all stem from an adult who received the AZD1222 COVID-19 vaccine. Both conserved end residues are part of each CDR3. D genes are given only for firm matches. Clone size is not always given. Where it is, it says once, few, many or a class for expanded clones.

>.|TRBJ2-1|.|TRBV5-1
CASSLAQGHNEQFF
TGCGCCAGCAGCTTGGCGCAGGGACACAATGAGCAGTTCTTC
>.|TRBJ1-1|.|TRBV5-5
CASSSFSGVGAEAFF
TGTGCCAGCAGCTCTTTTTCGGGTGTTGGGGCTGAAGCTTTCTTT
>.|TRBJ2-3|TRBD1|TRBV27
CASSLLGDRGRNTQYF
TGTGCCAGCAGTTTATTAGGGGACAGGGGAAGAAATACGCAGTATTTT
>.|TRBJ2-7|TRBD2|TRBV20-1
CSASGGGIYYEQYF
TGCAGTGCTAGTGGGGGGGGAATTTACTACGAGCAGTACTTC
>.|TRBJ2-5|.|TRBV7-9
CASSSQQRGAGETQYF
TGTGCCAGCAGCTCGCAACAAAGGGGGGCCGGAGAGACCCAGTACTTC
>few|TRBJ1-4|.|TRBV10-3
CAIGRTNEKLFF
TGTGCCATCGGTAGAACTAATGAAAAACTGTTTTTT
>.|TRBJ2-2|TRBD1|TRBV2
CASRDRGTGELFF
TGTGCCAGCCGGGACAGGGGAACGGGGGAGCTGTTTTTT
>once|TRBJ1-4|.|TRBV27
CASSLSGGSNEKLFF
TGTGCCAGCAGTTTATCTGGGGGGAGTAATGAAAAACTGTTTTTT
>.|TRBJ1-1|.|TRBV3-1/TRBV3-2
CASSHGSTEAFF
TGTGCCAGCAGCCACGGGAGCACTGAAGCTTTCTTT
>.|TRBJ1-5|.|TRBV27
CASSLNVRQPQHF
TGTGCCAGCAGTTTAAACGTTCGTCAGCCCCAGCATTTT
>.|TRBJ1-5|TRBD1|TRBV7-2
CASSSRWGQNQPQHF
TGTGCCAGCAGCTCCCGGTGGGGACAGAATCAGCCCCAGCATTTT
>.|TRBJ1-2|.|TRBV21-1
CASRKGNYGYTF
TGTGCCAGCAGGAAGGGAAACTATGGCTACACCTTC